The source of this TCR beta chain is a study of T cell responses to AZD1222 COVID-19 vaccine. Study-wide findings and caveats: Spike-specific TCRs gained breadth and depth after people received two AZD1222 doses. At baseline, seropositivity was found in only six AZD1222 recipients.

Profiled with immunoSEQ multiplex PCR; TCRdb holds only in-frame clones, not every one. The sample carries 120,000 to 150,000 clones, roughly 87% recorded once. As to this clone: Its specificity is not known. One end of the junction fails to match germline, which may point to a read error.

The CDR3 runs to 14 residues. Germline lookup yields CDR1 MNHNS and CDR2 SASEGT. The sequences come from peripheral blood, collected on day 0 of AZD1222 vaccination. The rearrangement links TRBV6-1 to TRBJ2-6; D is unclear. The source of this sequence is an adult in good health. CDR3 bases: TGTGCCAGCAGGGAAGGAGCTGGGGCCAACGTCCTGACTTTC. This gives the protein CASREGAGANVLTF.